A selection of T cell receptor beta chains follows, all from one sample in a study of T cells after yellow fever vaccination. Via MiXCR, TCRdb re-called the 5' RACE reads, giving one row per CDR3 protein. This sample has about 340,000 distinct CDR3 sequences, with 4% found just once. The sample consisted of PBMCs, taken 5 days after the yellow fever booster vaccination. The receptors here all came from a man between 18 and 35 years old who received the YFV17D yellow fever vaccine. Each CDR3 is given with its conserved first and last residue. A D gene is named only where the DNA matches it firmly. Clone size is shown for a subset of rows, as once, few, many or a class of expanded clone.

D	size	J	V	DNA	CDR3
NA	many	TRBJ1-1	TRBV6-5	TGTGCCAGCAGTTACGGGGGGAGAACTGAAGCTTTCTTT	CASSYGGRTEAFF
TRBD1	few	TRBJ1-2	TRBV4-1	TGCGCCAGCAGCCAAGACTCGTTGACAGGGGGCTCTGGCTACACCTTC	CASSQDSLTGGSGYTF
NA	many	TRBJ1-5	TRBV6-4	TGTGCCAGCAGTGAGGGAAGCAATCAGCCCCAGCATTTT	CASSEGSNQPQHF
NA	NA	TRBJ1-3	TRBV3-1	TGTGCCAGCAGCCAAGCAGGGGCCGCAGGAAACACCATATATTTT	CASSQAGAAGNTIYF
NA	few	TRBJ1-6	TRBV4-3	TGCGCCAGCAGCCAAGAAGACGGTTCACCCCTCCACTTT	CASSQEDGSPLHF
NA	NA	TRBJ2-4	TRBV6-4	TGTGCCAGCAGAGATCCAATAGCCAAAAACATTCAGTACTTC	CASRDPIAKNIQYF
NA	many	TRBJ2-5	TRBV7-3	TGTGCCAGCAGCCCCCGGGGCTTCCCTGAGACCCAGTACTTC	CASSPRGFPETQYF
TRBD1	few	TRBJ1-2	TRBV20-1	TGCAGTGCACCGCTCAGGGGGCTTCATGGCTACACCTTC	CSAPLRGLHGYTF
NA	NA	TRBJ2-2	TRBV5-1	TGCGCCAGCAGCCCGACGGACGCCTGGGCCGGGGAGCTGTTTTTT	CASSPTDAWAGELFF
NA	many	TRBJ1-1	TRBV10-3	TGTGCCATCAGTGAGGCGGGGACGGGACGGACGAACACTGAAGCTTTCTTT	CAISEAGTGRTNTEAFF
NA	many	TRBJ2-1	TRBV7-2	TGTGCCAGCAGCTTAGCCCCCCTCCTGCAGGGTTTCGATGAGCAGTTCTTC	CASSLAPLLQGFDEQFF
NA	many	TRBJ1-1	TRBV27	TGTGCCAGCACCCAGGTCCACAGAGAGAACACTGAAGCTTTCTTT	CASTQVHRENTEAFF
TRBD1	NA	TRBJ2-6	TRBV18	TGTGCCAGCTCACTATCGACAGGGGGCAATGGGGCCAACGTCCTGACTTTC	CASSLSTGGNGANVLTF
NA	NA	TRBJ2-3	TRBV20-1	TGCAGTGCTTTCTGGCCGGGCGATACGCAGTATTTT	CSAFWPGDTQYF
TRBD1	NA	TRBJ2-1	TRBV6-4	TGTGCCAGCAGTGCGGAAAGGGGGCTCAATGAGCAGTTCTTC	CASSAERGLNEQFF
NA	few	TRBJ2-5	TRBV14	TGTGCCAGCAGCCAAGCGAGCGTTCAAGAGACCCAGTACTTC	CASSQASVQETQYF
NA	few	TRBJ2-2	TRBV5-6	TGTGCCAGCACCCCTTCCGGGACAAAAAGTGAGAACACCGGGGAGCTGTTTTTT	CASTPSGTKSENTGELFF
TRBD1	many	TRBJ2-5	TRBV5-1	TGCGCCAGCAGCTTAAAGACCACAGGGACAGTAACGGAGACCCAGTACTTC	CASSLKTTGTVTETQYF
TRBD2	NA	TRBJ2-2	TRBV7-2	TGTGCCAGCAGCCTGCCCTTGGTGGGTGGCGGGGGGCGAATCGGGGAGCTGTTTTTT	CASSLPLVGGGGRIGELFF